These T cell receptor beta chains were read from a single sample in a study of a mutant IDH1 vaccine in newly diagnosed glioma. Sequenced by immunoSEQ multiplex PCR; TCRdb stores in-frame clones only, minus some. The profile shows about 60,000 clones, more than 80% of them singletons. Their recognized antigens are unknown. Material: PBMCs, obtained from a glioma patient whose treatment included an IDH1 peptide vaccine. The source is a man younger than 40 with glioma. Both conserved end residues are part of each CDR3. Each record gives: V gene, J gene, clone size, D gene, CDR3 DNA, CDR3 protein. D genes are given only for firm matches. The size field is filled for only some rows; it gives once, few, many or a size class.

>TRBV7-3|TRBJ2-1|few|-
TGTGCCAGCAGTTTAAGCGGCGGGTACAATGAGCAGTTCTTC
CASSLSGGYNEQFF
>TRBV15|TRBJ2-1|-|TRBD1
TGTGCCACCAGCCATGGACAGGGGGGTCGTGAGCAGTTCTTC
CATSHGQGGREQFF
>TRBV11-2|TRBJ2-3|-|-
TGTGCCAGCAGCGCTCGACTAGTTTCAGATACGCAGTATTTT
CASSARLVSDTQYF
>TRBV5-4|TRBJ1-2|-|-
TGTGCCAGCAGCCGTAGGGGGGCGCGAGGCTATGGCTACACCTTC
CASSRRGARGYGYTF
>TRBV28|TRBJ2-2|-|-
TGTGCCAGCAGTTTCGGCGGGGCGGCGAACACCGGGGAGCTGTTTTTT
CASSFGGAANTGELFF
>TRBV5-1|TRBJ2-6|-|TRBD1
TGCGCCAGCAGCTCTTATAGGACAGGTAGGTACCCTGGGGCCAACGTCCTGACTTTC
CASSSYRTGRYPGANVLTF
>TRBV9|TRBJ2-1|-|-
TGTGCCAGCAGCGGCAGACGTCTCGGCAATGAGCAGTTCTTC
CASSGRRLGNEQFF
>TRBV5-1|TRBJ2-3|-|TRBD2
TGCGCCAGCAGTCTAGCGGGGGGGCTTAGCACAGATACGCAGTATTTT
CASSLAGGLSTDTQYF
>TRBV7-9|TRBJ1-2|-|-
TGTGCCAGCAGTTCACCAGGGGCGGAGGGGCCATATGGCTACACCTTC
CASSSPGAEGPYGYTF
>TRBV5-8|TRBJ2-5|-|-
TGTGCCAGCAGCTTGGGGATTGGGACCCAGTACTTC
CASSLGIGTQYF
>TRBV5-1|TRBJ2-2|-|-
TGCGCCAGCAGGGCAGCGCAGAGCACCGGGGAGCTGTTTTTT
CASRAAQSTGELFF
>TRBV9|TRBJ2-7|-|TRBD2
TGTGCCAGCAGCCCCGCCCTAGCGGGGGCCTACGAGCAGTACTTC
CASSPALAGAYEQYF
>TRBV18|TRBJ1-2|-|-
TGTGCCAGCTCACCAGTAGGGGTTACTAACTATGGCTACACCTTC
CASSPVGVTNYGYTF
>TRBV27|TRBJ2-1|-|TRBD1
TGTGCCAGCAGCCTAGGGACAGGCTCCTACAATGAGCAGTTCTTC
CASSLGTGSYNEQFF
>TRBV25-1|TRBJ2-1|-|TRBD2
TGTGCCAGCAGTGTTCGTAGCGGGGTCCGAAATGAGCAGTTCTTC
CASSVRSGVRNEQFF
>TRBV6-6|TRBJ2-2|-|-
TGTGCCAGCGCCATCCCCACCGGGGAGCTGTTTTTT
CASAIPTGELFF
>TRBV7-3|TRBJ2-3|-|-
TGTGCCAGCAGCTTAACAGGGGACGCAGATACGCAGTATTTT
CASSLTGDADTQYF
>TRBV27|TRBJ2-5|-|-
TGTGCCAGCGGAATAGCGAGCCAAGAGACCCAGTACTTC
CASGIASQETQYF
>TRBV7-8|TRBJ2-7|-|TRBD2
TGTGCCAGCAGCTCAGGGACTAGCGGGAACAAATACGAGCAGTACTTC
CASSSGTSGNKYEQYF
>TRBV29-1|TRBJ2-7|once|TRBD2
TGCAGCGTTTTGACTAGCGACAGCTCCTACGAGCAGTACTTC
CSVLTSDSSYEQYF
>TRBV29-1|TRBJ1-2|-|-
TGCAGCGCTCTGCTACTTTATTATGGCTACACCTTC
CSALLLYYGYTF
>TRBV28|TRBJ2-5|-|TRBD1
TGTGCCAGCAGTCCCTGGGACAGGGGGCGTGGGACCCAGTACTTC
CASSPWDRGRGTQYF
>TRBV7-9|TRBJ1-2|-|-
TGTGCCAGCAGCTTAGCGCAGGGCGGCTACACCTTC
CASSLAQGGYTF
>TRBV6-1|TRBJ2-7|-|-
TGTGCCAGCAGTGGAGCCCCGGACTCTGCCTACGAGCAGTACTTC
CASSGAPDSAYEQYF
>TRBV9|TRBJ2-1|-|-
TGTGCCAGCAGCCCATACGGGAGCAATGAGCAGTTCTTC
CASSPYGSNEQFF
>TRBV10-1|TRBJ2-7|-|-
TGCGCCAGCAGTAATACCCCTGAAGGGGAGCAGTACTTC
CASSNTPEGEQYF
>TRBV18|TRBJ2-1|-|-
TGTGCCAGCTCACCACCGAGGGCCTACAATGAGCAGTTCTTC
CASSPPRAYNEQFF
>TRBV7-6|TRBJ2-3|-|TRBD2
TGTGCCAGCAGTCGCGGGAGAGGGGGCACAGATACGCAGTATTTT
CASSRGRGGTDTQYF
>TRBV7-9|TRBJ1-2|-|TRBD1
TGTGCCAGCAGCCAGTCAGGGGGCGAGATTAGAGGCTACACCTTC
CASSQSGGEIRGYTF
>TRBV7-3|TRBJ1-5|-|-
TGTGCCAGCAGCCTAGCGGGGGGGTATCAGCCCCAGCATTTT
CASSLAGGYQPQHF
>TRBV25-1|TRBJ2-1|-|TRBD1
TGTGCCAGCAGTGAGGAGAAGACAGGGTTCAATGAGCAGTTCTTC
CASSEEKTGFNEQFF
>TRBV9|TRBJ2-3|-|-
TGTGCCAGCAGCCCTACCCCTGGGCGGGGGCCTCGAGATACGCAGTATTTT
CASSPTPGRGPRDTQYF
>TRBV6-6|TRBJ2-1|-|-
TGTGCCAGCAGTTACGGGGGAGTCCACAATGAGCAGTTCTTC
CASSYGGVHNEQFF
>TRBV7-2|TRBJ2-5|once|-
TGTGCCAGCAGCTTAGGGGTTATGCACCAAGAGACCCAGTACTTC
CASSLGVMHQETQYF
>TRBV7-9|TRBJ1-4|once|-
TGTGCCAGCACCATAACTCAGGAGAATGAAAAACTGTTTTTT
CASTITQENEKLFF
>TRBV5-1|TRBJ2-7|-|-
TGCGCCAGCAGCTTGGCGGAGAGGGCCTACGAGCAGTACTTC
CASSLAERAYEQYF
>TRBV11-1|TRBJ1-2|once|-
TGTGCCAGCAGCTTTGATCCCAGGGACTATGGCTACACCTTC
CASSFDPRDYGYTF
>TRBV2|TRBJ2-2|-|-
TGTGCCAGCAGTCGAACAGCCAACACCGGGGAGCTGTTTTTT
CASSRTANTGELFF
>TRBV29-1|TRBJ1-1|few|-
TGCAGCGTGGATTGGGAGACTGAAGCTTTCTTT
CSVDWETEAFF
>TRBV10-3|TRBJ2-5|-|-
TGTGCCATCAGTGAGTCAGGAGGGAGTGGAGAGACCCAGTACTTC
CAISESGGSGETQYF
>TRBV5-4|TRBJ2-7|-|TRBD1
TGTGCCAGCAGCTTGGCCTTACGAGGGGGCAGGTACGAGCAGTACTTC
CASSLALRGGRYEQYF
>TRBV5-6|TRBJ1-4|few|TRBD1
TGTGCCAGCAGCCTGGACAGGGGTAATGAAAAACTGTTTTTT
CASSLDRGNEKLFF
>TRBV4-2|TRBJ2-1|-|-
TGTGCCAGCAGCCAAGTGGGGCCGTCCTACAATGAGCAGTTCTTC
CASSQVGPSYNEQFF
>TRBV11-2|TRBJ2-1|-|TRBD1
TGTGCCAGCAGCTCGGGACAGAACAATGAGCAGTTCTTC
CASSSGQNNEQFF
>TRBV4-3|TRBJ1-4|-|-
TGCGCCAGCAGCCAAGATCGTAGGGGAACTAATGAAAAACTGTTTTTT
CASSQDRRGTNEKLFF
>TRBV7-2|TRBJ2-5|-|-
TGTGCCAGCAGCTTAGCGGCACGAGAGACCCAGTACTTC
CASSLAARETQYF